Sequencing of this T cell receptor (beta chain) was carried out in a study of blood T cell repertoires in COVID-19. Study details: From the United States, Italy and Spain came samples of acute and convalescent COVID-19.

Produced via immunoSEQ multiplex PCR; TCRdb's table is partial and in-frame only. This table holds 230,000 or so clones, 65% to 90% found once. There are 12 residues in the CDR3. Germline lookup yields CDR1 ENHRY and CDR2 SYGVKD. V shed 10 bases and J 6 bases; nucleotides not matched to a gene: 3. The rearrangement uses TRBV10-3 and TRBJ1-6; 7 nucleotides agree with TRBD1. This receptor was obtained from a man aged 35 to 55 who had recovered from COVID-19. Sequencing was carried out using peripheral blood. The DNA of the CDR3 is TGTGCCACACGGGACAGTAATTCACCCCTCCACTTT. As protein: CATRDSNSPLHF.